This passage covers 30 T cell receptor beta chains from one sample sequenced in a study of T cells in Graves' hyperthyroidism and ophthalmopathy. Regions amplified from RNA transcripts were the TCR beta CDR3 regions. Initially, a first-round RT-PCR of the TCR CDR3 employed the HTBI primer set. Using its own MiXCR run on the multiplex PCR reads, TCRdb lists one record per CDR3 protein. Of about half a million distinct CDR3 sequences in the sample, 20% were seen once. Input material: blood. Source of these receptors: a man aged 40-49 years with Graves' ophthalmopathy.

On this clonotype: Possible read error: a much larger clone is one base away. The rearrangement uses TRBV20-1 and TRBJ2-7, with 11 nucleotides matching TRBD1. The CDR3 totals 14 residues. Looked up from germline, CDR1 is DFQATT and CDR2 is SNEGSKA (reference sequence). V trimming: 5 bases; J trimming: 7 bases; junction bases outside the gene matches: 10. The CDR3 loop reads CSAGGGQGAGEQYF. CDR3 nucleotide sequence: TGCAGTGCTGGAGGAGGACAGGGGGCGGGTGAGCAGTACTTC.

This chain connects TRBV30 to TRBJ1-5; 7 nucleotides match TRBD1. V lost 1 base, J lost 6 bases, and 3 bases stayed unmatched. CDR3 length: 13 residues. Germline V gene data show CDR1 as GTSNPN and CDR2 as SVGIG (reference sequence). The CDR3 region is CAWSAQGVQPQHF. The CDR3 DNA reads TGTGCCTGGAGTGCCCAGGGGGTTCAGCCCCAGCATTTT.

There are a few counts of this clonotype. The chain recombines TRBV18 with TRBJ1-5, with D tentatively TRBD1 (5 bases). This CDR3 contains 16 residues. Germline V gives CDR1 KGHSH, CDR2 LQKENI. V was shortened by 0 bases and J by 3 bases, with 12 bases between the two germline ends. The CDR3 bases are TGTGCCAGCTCACCACCGCAAGGACACTTCAATCAGCCCCAGCATTTT. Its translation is CASSPPQGHFNQPQHF. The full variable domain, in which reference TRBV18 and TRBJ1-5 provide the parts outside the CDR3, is NAGVMQNPRHLVRRRGQEARLRCSPMKGHSHVYWYRQLPEEGLKFMVYLQKENIIDESGMPKERFSAEFPKEGPSILRIQQVVRGDSAAYFCASSPPQGHFNQPQHFGDGTRLSIL.

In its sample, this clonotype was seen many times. The CDR3 DNA is TGTGCCAGCAGCGGGCGGACTAGCGGGAGGGCCTATGAGCAGTTCTTC. This codes for CASSGRTSGRAYEQFF. The chain uses TRBV7-9 and TRBJ2-1, with 15 positions matching TRBD2. CDR3 length equals 16 residues. Trimming at V came to 5 bases and at J to 8 bases, leaving 7 bases not matched to a gene. In germline, CDR1 is SEHNR, CDR2 FQNEAQ (reference sequence).

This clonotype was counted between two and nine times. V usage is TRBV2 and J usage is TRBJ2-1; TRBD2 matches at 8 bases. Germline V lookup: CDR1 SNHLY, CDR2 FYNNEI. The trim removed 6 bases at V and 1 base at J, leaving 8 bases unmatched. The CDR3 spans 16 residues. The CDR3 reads CASRTTGLDSYNEQFF. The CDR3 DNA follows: TGTGCCAGCAGAACGACGGGACTAGATTCCTACAATGAGCAGTTCTTC.

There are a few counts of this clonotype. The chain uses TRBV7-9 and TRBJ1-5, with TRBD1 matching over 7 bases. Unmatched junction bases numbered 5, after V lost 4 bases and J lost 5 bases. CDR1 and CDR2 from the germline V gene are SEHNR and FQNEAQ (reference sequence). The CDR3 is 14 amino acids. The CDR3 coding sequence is TGTGCCAGCAGCTCGACAGGGAATGATCAGCCCCAGCATTTT. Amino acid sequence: CASSSTGNDQPQHF.

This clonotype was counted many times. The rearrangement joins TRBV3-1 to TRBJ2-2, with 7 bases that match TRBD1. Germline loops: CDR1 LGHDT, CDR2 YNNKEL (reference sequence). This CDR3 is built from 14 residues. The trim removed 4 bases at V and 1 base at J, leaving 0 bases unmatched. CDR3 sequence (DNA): TGTGCCAGCAGCCGGGACAGGAACACCGGGGAGCTGTTTTTT. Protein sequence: CASSRDRNTGELFF.

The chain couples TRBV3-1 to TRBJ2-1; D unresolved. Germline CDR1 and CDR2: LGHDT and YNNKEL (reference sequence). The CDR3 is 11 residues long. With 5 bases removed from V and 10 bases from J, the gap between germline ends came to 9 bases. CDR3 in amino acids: CASSVFSEQFF. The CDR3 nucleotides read TGTGCCAGCAGCGTCTTCTCGGAGCAGTTCTTC.

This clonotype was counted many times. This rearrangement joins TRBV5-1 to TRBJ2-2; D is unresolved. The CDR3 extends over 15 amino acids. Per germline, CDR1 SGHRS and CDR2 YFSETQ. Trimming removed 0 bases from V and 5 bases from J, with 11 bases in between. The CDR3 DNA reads TGCGCCAGCAGCTTGGACCGCAAGAGAACCGGGGAGCTGTTTTTT. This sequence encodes CASSLDRKRTGELFF.

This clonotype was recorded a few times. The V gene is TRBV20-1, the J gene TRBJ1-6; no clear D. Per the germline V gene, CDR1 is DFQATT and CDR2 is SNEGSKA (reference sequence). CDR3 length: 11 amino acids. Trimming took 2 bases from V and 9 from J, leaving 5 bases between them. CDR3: CSARKGSPLHF. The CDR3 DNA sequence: TGCAGTGCTAGAAAAGGTTCACCCCTCCACTTT.

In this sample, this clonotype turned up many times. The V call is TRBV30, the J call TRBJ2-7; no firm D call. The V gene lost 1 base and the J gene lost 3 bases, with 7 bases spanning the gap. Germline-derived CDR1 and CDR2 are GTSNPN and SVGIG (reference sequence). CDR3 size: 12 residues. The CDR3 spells CAWSGAGYEQYF. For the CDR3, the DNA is TGTGCCTGGAGTGGCGCTGGCTACGAGCAGTACTTC.

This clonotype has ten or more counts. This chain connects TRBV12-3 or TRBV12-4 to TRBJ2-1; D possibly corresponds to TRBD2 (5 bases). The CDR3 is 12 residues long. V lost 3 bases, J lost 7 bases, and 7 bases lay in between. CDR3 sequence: CASSLRRNEQFF. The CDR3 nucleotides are TGTGCCAGCAGTTTGAGGAGGAATGAGCAGTTCTTC.

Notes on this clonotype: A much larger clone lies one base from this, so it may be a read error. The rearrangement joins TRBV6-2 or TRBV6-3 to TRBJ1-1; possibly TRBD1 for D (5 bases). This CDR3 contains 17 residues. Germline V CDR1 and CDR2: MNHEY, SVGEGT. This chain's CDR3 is CASTQFRDGPLNTGAFF. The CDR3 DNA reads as TGTGCCAGCACCCAATTCCGGGACGGCCCCTTGAACACTGGAGCTTTCTTT.

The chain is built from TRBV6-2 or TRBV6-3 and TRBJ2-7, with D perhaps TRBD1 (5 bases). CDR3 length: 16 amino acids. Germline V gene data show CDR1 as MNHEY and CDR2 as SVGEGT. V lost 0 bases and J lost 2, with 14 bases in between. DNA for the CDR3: TGTGCCAGCAGTTACTCAGGGGTCCCCCCAACCTACGAGCAGTACTTC. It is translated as CASSYSGVPPTYEQYF.

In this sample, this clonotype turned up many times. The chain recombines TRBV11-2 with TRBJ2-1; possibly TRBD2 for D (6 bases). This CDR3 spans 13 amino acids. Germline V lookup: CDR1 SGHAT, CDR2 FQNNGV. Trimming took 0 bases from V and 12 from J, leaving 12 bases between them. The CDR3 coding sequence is TGTGCCAGCAGCTTAGATCACGGGGGTGTGCAGTTCTTC. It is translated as CASSLDHGGVQFF.

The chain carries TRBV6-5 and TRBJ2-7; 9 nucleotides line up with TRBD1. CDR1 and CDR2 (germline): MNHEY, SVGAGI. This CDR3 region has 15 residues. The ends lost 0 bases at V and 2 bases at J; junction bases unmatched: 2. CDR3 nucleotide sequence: TGTGCCAGCAGTTACTCGACAGGGGGGGCCTACGAGCAGTACTTC. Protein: CASSYSTGGAYEQYF.

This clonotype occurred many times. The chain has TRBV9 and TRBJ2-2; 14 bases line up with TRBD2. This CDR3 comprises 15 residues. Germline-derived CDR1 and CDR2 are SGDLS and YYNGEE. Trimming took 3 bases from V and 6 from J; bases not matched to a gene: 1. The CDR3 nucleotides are TGTGCCAGCAGCGGACTAGCGGGGGGGCCCGGGGAGCTGTTTTTT. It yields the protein CASSGLAGGPGELFF. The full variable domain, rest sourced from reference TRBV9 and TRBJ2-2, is DSGVTQTPKHLITATGQRVTLRCSPRSGDLSVYWYQQSLDQGLQFLIQYYNGEERAKGNILERFSAQQFPDLHSELNLSSLELGDSALYFCASSGLAGGPGELFFGEGSRLTVL.

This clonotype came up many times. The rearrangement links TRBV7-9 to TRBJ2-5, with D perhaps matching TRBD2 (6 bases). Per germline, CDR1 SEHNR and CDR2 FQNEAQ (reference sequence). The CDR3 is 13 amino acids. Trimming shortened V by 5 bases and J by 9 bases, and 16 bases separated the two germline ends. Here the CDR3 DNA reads TGTGCCAGCAGCCCCTGGGACCAGCGGGCCCAGTACTTC. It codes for CASSPWDQRAQYF.

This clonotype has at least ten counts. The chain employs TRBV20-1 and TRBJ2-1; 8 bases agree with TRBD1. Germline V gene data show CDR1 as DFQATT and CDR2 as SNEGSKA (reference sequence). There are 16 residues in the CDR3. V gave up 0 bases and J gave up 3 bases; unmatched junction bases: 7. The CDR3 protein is CSARDPSGGSYNEQFF. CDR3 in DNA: TGCAGTGCTAGAGACCCTTCAGGGGGCAGCTACAATGAGCAGTTCTTC.

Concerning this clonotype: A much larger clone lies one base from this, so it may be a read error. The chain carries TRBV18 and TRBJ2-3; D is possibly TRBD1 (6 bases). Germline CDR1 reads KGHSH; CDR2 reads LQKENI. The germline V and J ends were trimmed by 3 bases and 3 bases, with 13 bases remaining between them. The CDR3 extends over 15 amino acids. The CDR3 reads CASSPRDTMTDTQYF. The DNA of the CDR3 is TGTGCCAGCTCACCCCGGGACACCATGACAGATACGCAGTATTTT.

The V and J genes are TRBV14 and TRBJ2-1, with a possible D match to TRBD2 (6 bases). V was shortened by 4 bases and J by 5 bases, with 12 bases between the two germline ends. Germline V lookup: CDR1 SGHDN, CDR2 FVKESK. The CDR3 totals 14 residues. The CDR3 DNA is TGTGCCAGCAGCCCGGCGGGACTGGACAATGAGCAGTTCTTC. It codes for CASSPAGLDNEQFF.

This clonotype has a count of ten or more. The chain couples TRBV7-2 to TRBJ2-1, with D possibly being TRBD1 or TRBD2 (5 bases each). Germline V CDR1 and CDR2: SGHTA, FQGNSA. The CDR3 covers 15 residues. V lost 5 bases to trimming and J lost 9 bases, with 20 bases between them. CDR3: CASSLSPGRLSEQFF. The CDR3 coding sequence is TGTGCCAGCAGCCTATCCCCGGGACGGCTTAGTGAGCAGTTCTTC.

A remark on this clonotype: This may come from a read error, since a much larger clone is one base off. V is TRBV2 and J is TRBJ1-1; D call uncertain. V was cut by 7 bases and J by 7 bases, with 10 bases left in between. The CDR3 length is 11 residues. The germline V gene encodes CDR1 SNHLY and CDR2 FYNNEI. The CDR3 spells CASTNGDEAFF. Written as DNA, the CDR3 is TGTGCCAGCACTAACGGGGATGAAGCTTTCTTT.

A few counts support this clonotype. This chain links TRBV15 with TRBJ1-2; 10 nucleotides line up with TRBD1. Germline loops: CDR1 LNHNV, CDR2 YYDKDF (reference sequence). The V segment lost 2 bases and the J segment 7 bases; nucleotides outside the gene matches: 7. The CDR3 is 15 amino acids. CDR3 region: CATSRPGQGVGGYTF. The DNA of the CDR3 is TGTGCCACCAGCAGACCTGGACAGGGGGTCGGTGGCTACACCTTC.

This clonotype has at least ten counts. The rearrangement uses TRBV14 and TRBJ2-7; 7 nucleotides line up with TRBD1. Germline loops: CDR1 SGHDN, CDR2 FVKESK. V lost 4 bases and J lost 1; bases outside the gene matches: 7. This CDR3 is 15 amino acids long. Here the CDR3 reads CASSLRQGVSYEQYF. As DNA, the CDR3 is TGTGCCAGCAGCCTGCGACAGGGCGTATCCTACGAGCAGTACTTC. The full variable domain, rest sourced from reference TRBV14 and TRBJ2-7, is EAGVTQFPSHSVIEKGQTVTLRCDPISGHDNLYWYRRVMGKEIKFLLHFVKESKQDESGMPNNRFLAERTGGTYSTLKVQPAELEDSGVYFCASSLRQGVSYEQYFGPGTRLTVT.

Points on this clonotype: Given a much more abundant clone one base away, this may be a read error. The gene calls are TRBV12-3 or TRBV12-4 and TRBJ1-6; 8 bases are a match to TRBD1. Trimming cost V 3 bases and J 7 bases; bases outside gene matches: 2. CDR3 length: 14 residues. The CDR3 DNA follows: TGTGCCAGCAGTTTGCGACAGGGGAATTCACCCCTCCACTTT. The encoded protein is CASSLRQGNSPLHF.

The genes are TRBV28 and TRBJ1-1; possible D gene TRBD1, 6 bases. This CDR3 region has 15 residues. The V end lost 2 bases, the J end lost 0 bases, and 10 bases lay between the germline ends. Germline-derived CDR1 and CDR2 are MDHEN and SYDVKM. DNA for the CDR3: TGTGCCAGCAGTTTAGCAGGGGACTTGAACACTGAAGCTTTCTTT. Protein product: CASSLAGDLNTEAFF.

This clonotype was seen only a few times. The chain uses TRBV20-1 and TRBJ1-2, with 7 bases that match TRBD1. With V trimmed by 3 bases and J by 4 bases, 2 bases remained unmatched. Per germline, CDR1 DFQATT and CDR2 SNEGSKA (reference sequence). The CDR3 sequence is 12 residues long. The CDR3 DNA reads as TGCAGTGCTAGTGGGGACAGCTATGGCTACACCTTC. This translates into CSASGDSYGYTF.

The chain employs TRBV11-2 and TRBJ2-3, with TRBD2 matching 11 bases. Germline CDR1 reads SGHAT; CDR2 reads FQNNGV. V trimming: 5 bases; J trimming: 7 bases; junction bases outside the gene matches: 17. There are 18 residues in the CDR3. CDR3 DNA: TGTGCCAGCAGCGGGGGACTAGCGGCCCCACTCGATAGGAATACGCAGTATTTT. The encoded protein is CASSGGLAAPLDRNTQYF.

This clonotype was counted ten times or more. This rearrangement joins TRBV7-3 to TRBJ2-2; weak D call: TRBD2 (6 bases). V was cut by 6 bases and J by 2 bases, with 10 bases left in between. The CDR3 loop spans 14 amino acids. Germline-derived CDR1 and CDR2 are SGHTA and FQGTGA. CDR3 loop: CASSPGLNTGELFF. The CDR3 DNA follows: TGTGCCAGCAGTCCGGGACTTAACACCGGGGAGCTGTTTTTT. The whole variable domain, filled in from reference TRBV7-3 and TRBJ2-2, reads GAGVSQTPSNKVTEKGKYVELRCDPISGHTALYWYRQSLGQGPEFLIYFQGTGAADDSGLPNDRFFAVRPEGSVSTLKIQRTERGDSAVYLCASSPGLNTGELFFGEGSRLTVL.